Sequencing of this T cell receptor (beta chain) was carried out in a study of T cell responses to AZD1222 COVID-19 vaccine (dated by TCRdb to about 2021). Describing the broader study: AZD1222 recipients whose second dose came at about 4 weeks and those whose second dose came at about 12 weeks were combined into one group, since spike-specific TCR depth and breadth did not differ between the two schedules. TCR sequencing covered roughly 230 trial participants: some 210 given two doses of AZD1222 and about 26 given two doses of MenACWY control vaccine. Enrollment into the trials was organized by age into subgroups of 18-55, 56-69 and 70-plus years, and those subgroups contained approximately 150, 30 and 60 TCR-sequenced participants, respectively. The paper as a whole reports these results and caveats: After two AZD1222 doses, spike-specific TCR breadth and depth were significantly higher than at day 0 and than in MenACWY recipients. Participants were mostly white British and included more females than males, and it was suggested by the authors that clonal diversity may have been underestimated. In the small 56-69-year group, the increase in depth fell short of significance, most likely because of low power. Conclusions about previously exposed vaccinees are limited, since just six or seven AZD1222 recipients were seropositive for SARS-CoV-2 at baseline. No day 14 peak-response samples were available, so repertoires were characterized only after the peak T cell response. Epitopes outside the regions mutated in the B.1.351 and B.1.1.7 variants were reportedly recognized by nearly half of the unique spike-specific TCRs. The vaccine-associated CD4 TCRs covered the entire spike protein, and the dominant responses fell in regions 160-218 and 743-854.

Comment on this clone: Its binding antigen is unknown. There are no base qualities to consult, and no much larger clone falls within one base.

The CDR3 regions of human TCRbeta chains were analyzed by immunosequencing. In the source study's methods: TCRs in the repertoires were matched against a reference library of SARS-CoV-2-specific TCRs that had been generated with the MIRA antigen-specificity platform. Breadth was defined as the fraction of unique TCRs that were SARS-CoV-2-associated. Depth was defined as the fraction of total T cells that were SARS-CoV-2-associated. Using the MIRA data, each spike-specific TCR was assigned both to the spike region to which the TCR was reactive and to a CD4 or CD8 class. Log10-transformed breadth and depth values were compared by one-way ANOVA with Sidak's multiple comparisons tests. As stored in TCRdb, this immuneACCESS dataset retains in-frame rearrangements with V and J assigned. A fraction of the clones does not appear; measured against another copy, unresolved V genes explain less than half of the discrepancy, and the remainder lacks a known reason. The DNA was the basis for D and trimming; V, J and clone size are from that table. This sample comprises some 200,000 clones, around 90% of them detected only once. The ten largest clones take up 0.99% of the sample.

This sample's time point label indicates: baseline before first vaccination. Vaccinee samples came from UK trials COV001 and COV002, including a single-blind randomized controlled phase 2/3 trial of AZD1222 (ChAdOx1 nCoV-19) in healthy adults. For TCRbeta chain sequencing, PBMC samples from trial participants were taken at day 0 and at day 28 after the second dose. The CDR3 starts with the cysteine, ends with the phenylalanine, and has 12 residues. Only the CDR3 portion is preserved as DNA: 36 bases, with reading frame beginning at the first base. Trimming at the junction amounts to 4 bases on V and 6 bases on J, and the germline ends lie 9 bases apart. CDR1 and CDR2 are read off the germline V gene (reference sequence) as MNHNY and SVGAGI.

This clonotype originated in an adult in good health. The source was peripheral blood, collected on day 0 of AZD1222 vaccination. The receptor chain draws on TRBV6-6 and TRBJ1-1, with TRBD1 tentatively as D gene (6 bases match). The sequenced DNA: TGTGCCAGCAGTTTTACAGGGCCTGAAGCTTTCTTT. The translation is CASSFTGPEAFF.